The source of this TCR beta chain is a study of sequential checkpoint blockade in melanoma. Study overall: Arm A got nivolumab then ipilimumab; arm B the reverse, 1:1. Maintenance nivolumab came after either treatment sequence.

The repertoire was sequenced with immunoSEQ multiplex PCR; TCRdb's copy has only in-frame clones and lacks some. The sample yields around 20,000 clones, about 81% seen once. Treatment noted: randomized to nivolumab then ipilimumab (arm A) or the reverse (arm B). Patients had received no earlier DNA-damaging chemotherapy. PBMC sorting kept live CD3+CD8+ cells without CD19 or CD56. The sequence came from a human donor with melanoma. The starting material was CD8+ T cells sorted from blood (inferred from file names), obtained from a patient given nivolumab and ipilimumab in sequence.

The DNA for the CDR3 is TGTGCCAGCAGCTTAGCTAGCGGAATTTACAATGAGCAGTTCTTC. It is translated as CASSLASGIYNEQFF. The chain recombines TRBV7-9 with TRBJ2-1; tentatively, D is TRBD2 (6 bases). V was cut by 0 bases and J by 4 bases, with 10 bases left in between. Germline CDR1 is SEHNR and CDR2 is FQNEAQ (reference sequence). CDR3 size: 15 residues. Together with reference TRBV7-9 and TRBJ2-1, the CDR3 gives the full variable domain: DTGVSQNPRHKITKRGQNVTFRCDPISEHNRLYWYRQTLGQGPEFLTYFQNEAQLEKSRLLSDRFSAERPKGSFSTLEIQRTEQGDSAMYLCASSLASGIYNEQFFGPGTRLTVL.